One TCR beta chain is described in this entry. Without the conserved terminal phenylalanine or tryptophan, this CDR3 likely stems from a read error. Germline assignment: CDR1 SGHTA and CDR2 FQGNSA. The CDR3 runs to 14 residues. The sample originates from a study of Graves' ophthalmopathy and Graves' hyperthyroidism. Overall study context: Stable hyperthyroidism meant no ophthalmopathy within 18 months of follow-up.

Amplification of TCR beta CDR3 regions used RNA transcripts. Scientists carried out first-round RT-PCR using HTBI primers and then a second-round multiplex PCR. Each CDR3 protein is one row after TCRdb ran MiXCR on the multiplex PCR reads. The table shows over a million distinct CDR3 sequences, with about two fifths occurring only once. What was sequenced was peripheral blood or thyroid tissue (not recorded which). The receptor was isolated from an adult man with Graves' hyperthyroidism. The chain employs TRBV7-2 and TRBJ2-5, with 7 bases matching TRBD2. CDR3 sequence: CAGSSQRGQETQYL. In DNA, the CDR3 is TGTGCCGGCAGCTCCCAGCGGGGCCAAGAGACCCAGTACCTC.